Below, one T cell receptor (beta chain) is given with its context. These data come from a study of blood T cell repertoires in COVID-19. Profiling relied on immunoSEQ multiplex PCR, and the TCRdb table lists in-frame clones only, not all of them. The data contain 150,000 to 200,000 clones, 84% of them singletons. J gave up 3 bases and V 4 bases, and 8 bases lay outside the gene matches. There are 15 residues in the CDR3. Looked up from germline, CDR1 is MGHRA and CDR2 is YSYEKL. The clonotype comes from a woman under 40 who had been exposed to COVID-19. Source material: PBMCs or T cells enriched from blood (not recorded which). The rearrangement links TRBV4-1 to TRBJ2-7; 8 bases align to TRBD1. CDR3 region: CASSLEQGVGYEQYF. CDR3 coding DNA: TGCGCCAGCAGCCTAGAACAGGGGGTCGGCTACGAGCAGTACTTC.